These 30 T cell receptor beta chains came from one sample sequenced in a study of CD8+CD57+ T cells in acquired aplastic anemia. Genomic DNA acted as the template from which TCR beta VDJ combination and CDR3 sequence profiling were carried out. TCRdb analysed the reads with MiXCR anew, one entry per CDR3 protein. The repertoire has roughly 86,000 distinct CDR3 sequences, over 35% of them found once; the top ten carry approximately 62%. Sequences were obtained from sorted CD4+, CD8+, or CD8+CD57+ T cells (not recorded which) from PBMCs. The receptor set was obtained from a human donor in good health, serving as a control.

The table lists this clonotype with many counts. This chain links TRBV15 with TRBJ2-3, with 9 bases fitting TRBD2. V was pared by 7 bases and J by 6 bases, with 11 bases of the junction left unmatched. CDR3 length: 15 residues. Germline V gene lookup returns CDR1 LNHNV and CDR2 YYDKDF (reference sequence). The chain's CDR3 is CATKLLASGVDTQYF. As DNA, the CDR3 is TGTGCCACCAAGTTGTTGGCTAGCGGGGTGGATACGCAGTATTTT.

V usage is TRBV4-1 and J usage is TRBJ1-5; no definite D call. Germline V gives CDR1 MGHRA, CDR2 YSYEKL. V was pared by 4 bases and J by 1 base, with 11 bases between. The CDR3 extends over 15 amino acids. The CDR3 nucleotides read TGCGCCAGCAGCCCGGGCCTCTCCAGCAATCAGCCCCAGCATTTT. Amino acid sequence: CASSPGLSSNQPQHF.

This rearrangement joins TRBV30 to TRBJ1-4; D is unclear. Germline V gene sequence: CDR1 GTSNPN, CDR2 SVGIG (reference sequence). This CDR3 has 14 amino acids. Trimming stripped 4 bases from V and 4 bases from J, with 13 bases between. The CDR3 DNA reads as TGTGCCTGGACCCCTGGGCTCAGTAATGAAAAACTGTTTTTT. Translating gives CAWTPGLSNEKLFF. Full variable domain (outside the CDR3, taken from reference TRBV30 and TRBJ1-4): SQTIHQWPATLVQPVGSPLSLECTVEGTSNPNLYWYRQAAGRGLQLLFYSVGIGQISSEVPQNLSASRPQDRQFILSSKKLLLSDSGFYLCAWTPGLSNEKLFFGSGTQLSVL.

The V call is TRBV27, the J call TRBJ2-7; a possible D gene is TRBD1 (5 bases). CDR1 MNHEY and CDR2 SMNVEV come from the germline V gene (reference sequence). This CDR3 has 13 amino acids. Trimming removed 2 bases at V and 4 bases at J, with 9 bases between. DNA of the CDR3: TGTGCCAGCAGTTTAGGAAGACAGTACGAGCAGTACTTC. It translates to CASSLGRQYEQYF.

The V gene is TRBV20-1, the J gene TRBJ1-4; possibly TRBD1 for D (6 bases). V shed 3 bases and J shed 7 bases, with 12 bases lying between them. This CDR3 spans 13 amino acids. CDR1 DFQATT and CDR2 SNEGSKA come from the germline V gene (reference sequence). This chain's CDR3 is CSASAGGGEKLFF. As DNA, the CDR3 is TGCAGTGCTAGTGCCGGGGGCGGTGAAAAACTGTTTTTT.

This clonotype has just a few counts. The chain links TRBV7-2 to TRBJ2-2; 8 nucleotides agree with TRBD1. CDR1 and CDR2 from the germline V gene are SGHTA and FQGNSA. This CDR3 spans 15 amino acids. Losses at the gene ends were 5 bases for V and 2 bases for J; bases not matched to a gene: 4. Here the CDR3 reads CASSPGQGNTGELFF. The CDR3 coding sequence is TGTGCCAGCAGCCCTGGACAGGGAAACACCGGGGAGCTGTTTTTT.

The V call is TRBV27, the J call TRBJ1-1; unclear D gene. Germline CDR1 reads MNHEY; CDR2 reads SMNVEV (reference sequence). Trimming left V 5 bases short and J 8 bases short, with 24 bases between. The CDR3 loop spans 16 amino acids. The CDR3 nucleotides read TGTGCCAGCAGTCCATTCTCCTCACCCCGAGTGGGCGAAGCTTTCTTT. It translates to CASSPFSSPRVGEAFF.

This clonotype was seen repeatedly, ten times or more. This chain joins TRBV25-1 and TRBJ1-1; the D is unclear. The CDR3 is 13 amino acids. V was shortened by 4 bases and J by 1 base, with 7 bases between the two germline ends. Germline CDR1 reads MGHDK; CDR2 reads SYGVNS. CDR3 sequence: CASSGLRNTEAFF. In DNA, the CDR3 is TGTGCCAGCAGTGGCCTAAGGAACACTGAAGCTTTCTTT.

This chain joins TRBV4-1 and TRBJ2-5; D gene uncertain. Trimming took off 0 bases at V and 5 bases at J, with 7 bases between the two ends. CDR1 is MGHRA and CDR2 is YSYEKL in the germline V gene. CDR3 size: 13 residues. The CDR3 DNA reads TGCGCCAGCAGCCAAGATGTATGGGAGACCCAGTACTTC. Amino acid sequence: CASSQDVWETQYF.

This clonotype was detected many times. The chain combines TRBV20-1 with TRBJ2-7, with TRBD2 matching over 10 bases. Germline V CDR1 and CDR2: DFQATT, SNEGSKA (reference sequence). Trimming took 6 bases from V and 6 from J; bases not matched to a gene: 26. The CDR3 consists of 19 residues. The CDR3 loop reads CSARVENSGGPHQVGEQYF. For the CDR3, the DNA is TGCAGTGCCAGGGTTGAAAATAGCGGGGGGCCTCACCAAGTAGGCGAGCAGTACTTC.

This clonotype was seen a few times. The J gene is TRBJ2-3, the V gene TRBV25-1; TRBD1 is a possible D gene (6 bases). CDR3 length: 16 amino acids. Deletions cut 6 bases from V and 0 bases from J, with 16 bases between. CDR1 and CDR2 from the germline V gene are MGHDK and SYGVNS. This chain's CDR3 is CASSVEDRGSTDTQYF. CDR3 sequence (DNA): TGTGCCAGCAGCGTTGAAGATAGGGGGAGCACAGATACGCAGTATTTT.

The chain recombines TRBV7-9 with TRBJ1-2; TRBD1 matches 8 bases. This CDR3 region has 15 residues. Germline lookup yields CDR1 SEHNR and CDR2 FQNEAQ (reference sequence). V trimming: 5 bases; J trimming: 6 bases; junction bases outside the gene matches: 11. CDR3 nucleotide sequence: TGTGCCAGCAGCGCATACGGACAGGGTCGTGATGGCTACACCTTC. This translates into CASSAYGQGRDGYTF.

Comments on this clonotype: This clone may be a read error of a much larger clone one base away. The V gene is TRBV13, the J gene TRBJ1-2; 9 bases match TRBD1. The V segment lost 5 bases and the J segment 3 bases; nucleotides outside the gene matches: 4. CDR3 length equals 14 residues. Germline loops: CDR1 PRHDT, CDR2 FYEKMQ (reference sequence). The DNA for the CDR3 is TGTGCCAGCAGCGCTGACAGGGGGGACTATGGCTACACCTTC. Translating it yields CASSADRGDYGYTF.

This chain joins TRBV15 and TRBJ1-4, with D unresolved. The germline V and J ends were trimmed by 0 bases and 6 bases, with 8 bases remaining between them. This CDR3 comprises 14 residues. The V gene's germline CDR1 is LNHNV and CDR2 YYDKDF (reference sequence). The CDR3 bases are TGTGCCACCAGCAGAGATGGTTGGCATGAAAAACTGTTTTTT. Translating gives CATSRDGWHEKLFF.

The table lists this clonotype with many counts. The chain uses TRBV7-9 and TRBJ1-1; D is unresolved. V gave up 5 bases and J gave up 1 base, with 5 bases separating them. Germline values: CDR1 SEHNR, CDR2 FQNEAQ (reference sequence). The CDR3 spans 12 residues. CDR3 sequence reads: CASSPKNTEAFF. CDR3 coding DNA: TGTGCCAGCAGCCCGAAGAACACTGAAGCTTTCTTT.

This clonotype appeared a few times. The chain links TRBV18 to TRBJ2-7, with D perhaps matching TRBD2 (5 bases). The germline V and J ends were trimmed by 3 bases and 3 bases, with 9 bases remaining between them. The CDR3 loop spans 13 amino acids. Germline CDR1 and CDR2: KGHSH and LQKENI. The CDR3 protein is CASSPADFYEQYF. The CDR3 nucleotides read TGTGCCAGCTCACCGGCGGACTTCTACGAGCAGTACTTC.

The chain links TRBV29-1 to TRBJ2-1; D remains unclear. This CDR3 is built from 13 residues. Deletions cut 4 bases from V and 7 bases from J, with 14 bases between. In germline, CDR1 is SQVTM, CDR2 ANQGSEA. This chain's CDR3 is CSVGHTFGNEQFF. The CDR3 nucleotides read TGCAGCGTTGGCCACACGTTTGGGAATGAGCAGTTCTTC.

This chain connects TRBV25-1 to TRBJ1-6; D is undetermined. V was cut by 3 bases and J by 0 bases, with 12 bases left in between. CDR1 and CDR2 (germline): MGHDK, SYGVNS. This CDR3 is 17 amino acids long. In DNA form, the CDR3 reads TGTGCCAGCAGTGAGTTGGGCGGAAGCTCCTATAATTCACCCCTCCACTTT. Translating gives CASSELGGSSYNSPLHF.

The sample holds a few counts of this clonotype. The V and J genes are TRBV4-1 and TRBJ2-2; the match to TRBD2 covers 8 bases. The CDR3 extends over 15 amino acids. From germline, CDR1 is MGHRA and CDR2 YSYEKL. V gave up 4 bases and J gave up 5 bases; unmatched junction bases: 6. The CDR3 nucleotides read TGCGCCAGCAGCCCCAGCGGGAGCCTGACCGGGGAGCTGTTTTTT. It yields the protein CASSPSGSLTGELFF.

Many counts were recorded for this clonotype. This chain connects TRBV7-9 to TRBJ2-7, with D possibly being TRBD1 or TRBD2 (5 bases each). The CDR3 runs 16 residues. CDR1 is SEHNR, CDR2 FQNEAQ, per germline (reference sequence). V lost 5 bases and J lost 7, with 24 bases in between. For the CDR3, the DNA is TGTGCCAGCAGCCCTACTGCAGGGACGGGGCCAATGGAGCAGTACTTC. Protein sequence: CASSPTAGTGPMEQYF.

This clonotype was picked up a small number of times. Given a much more abundant clone one base away, this may be a read error. DNA for the CDR3: TGTGCCAGCGGCGTAGTTGGTGATTCGTACGAGCAGTACTTC. Its translation: CASGVVGDSYEQYF. The chain employs TRBV2 and TRBJ2-7, with D uncertain. Germline assignment: CDR1 SNHLY and CDR2 FYNNEI. The V end was cut by 8 bases, the J end by 4 bases, with 18 bases between. This CDR3 contains 14 residues.

The chain uses TRBV10-2 and TRBJ1-2; D gene uncertain. From germline, CDR1 is WSHSY and CDR2 SAAADI. Trimming took off 2 bases at V and 2 bases at J, with 9 bases between the two ends. This CDR3 contains 14 residues. The CDR3 protein is CASSEHGWNYGYTF. The CDR3 DNA reads TGCGCCAGCAGTGAGCATGGTTGGAACTATGGCTACACCTTC.

The chain carries TRBV20-1 and TRBJ2-7; 7 positions match TRBD1. Germline V lookup: CDR1 DFQATT, CDR2 SNEGSKA (reference sequence). The CDR3 runs to 13 residues. V gave up 4 bases and J gave up 2 bases; unmatched junction bases: 5. The CDR3 DNA follows: TGCAGTGCTATGCCGGGACAGACCTACGAGCAGTACTTC. Translated, it gives CSAMPGQTYEQYF.

The rearrangement joins TRBV2 to TRBJ2-6; D is perhaps TRBD1 or TRBD2 (6 bases each). The CDR3 totals 15 residues. V gave up 2 bases and J gave up 4 bases, with 9 bases separating them. Germline V lookup: CDR1 SNHLY, CDR2 FYNNEI. DNA for the CDR3: TGTGCCAGCAGTGAACCGGGGGCAGGGGCCAACGTCCTGACTTTC. Protein product: CASSEPGAGANVLTF.

Many counts were recorded for this clonotype. J is TRBJ2-7 and V is TRBV5-8, with D uncertain. Trimming stripped 0 bases from V and 6 bases from J, with 10 bases between. CDR3 length equals 13 residues. Germline V gene lookup returns CDR1 SGHTS and CDR2 YDEGEE. The CDR3 region is CASSLEAAAEQYF. The CDR3 DNA is TGTGCCAGCAGCTTGGAGGCGGCAGCCGAGCAGTACTTC. The variable domain in full, with the rest retrieved from reference TRBV5-8 and TRBJ2-7, is EAGVTQSPTHLIKTRGQQATLRCSPISGHTSVYWYQQALGLGLQFLLWYDEGEERNRGNFPPRFSGRQFPNYSSELNVNALELEDSALYLCASSLEAAAEQYFGPGTRLTVT.

This chain joins TRBV19 and TRBJ2-7; 7 bases are shared with TRBD1. The CDR3 runs to 16 residues. After removal of 6 bases from V and 6 bases from J, the junction contained 17 bases not matched to a gene. Germline V CDR1 and CDR2: LNHDA, SQIVND (reference sequence). The DNA for the CDR3 is TGTGCCAGTAGCGAGACAATGACAGGGACACGGCTCGAGCAGTACTTC. Amino acid sequence: CASSETMTGTRLEQYF.

This clonotype was observed a handful of times. The rearrangement uses TRBV5-1 and TRBJ1-1; no reliable D call. The CDR3 is made up of 17 amino acids. CDR1 SGHRS and CDR2 YFSETQ come from the germline V gene. The V end lost 0 bases, the J end lost 11 bases, and 26 bases lay between the germline ends. CDR3 protein: CASSLDGDRPGPAGAFF. The CDR3 region has the DNA TGCGCCAGCAGCTTGGATGGAGACCGCCCGGGCCCGGCGGGCGCTTTCTTT.

This clonotype came up many times. The chain is built from TRBV19 and TRBJ2-2, with D maybe TRBD1 (6 bases). The CDR3 spans 15 residues. Germline CDR1 LNHDA, CDR2 SQIVND (reference sequence). The V end lost 7 bases, the J end lost 0 bases, and 12 bases lay between the germline ends. The CDR3 reads CASKTDRPNTGELFF. CDR3 bases: TGTGCCAGTAAAACCGACAGGCCGAACACCGGGGAGCTGTTTTTT.

This chain links TRBV29-1 with TRBJ2-5; the match to TRBD1 covers 9 bases. The CDR3 length is 14 residues. CDR1 and CDR2 from the germline V gene are SQVTM and ANQGSEA. Trimming cost V 5 bases and J 6 bases; bases outside gene matches: 10. The CDR3 sequence is CSVTNLDRGKTQYF. The CDR3 coding sequence is TGCAGCGTTACGAACTTGGACAGGGGAAAGACCCAGTACTTC.

In regard to this clonotype: A much larger clonotype is one base distant, so this may be a read error. This CDR3 is missing its conserved last phenylalanine or tryptophan, likely due to a read error. V and J are TRBV7-8 and TRBJ1-1; D is ambiguous. Germline CDR1 SGHVS, CDR2 FQNEAQ. V was cut by 3 bases and J by 8 bases, with 7 bases left in between. The CDR3 sequence is 11 residues long. The chain's CDR3 is CASSLSVEAFS. In DNA, the CDR3 is TGTGCCAGCAGCTTGAGTGTCGAAGCTTTCTCT.